This T cell receptor (beta chain) was captured by sequencing in a study of T cell changes during pregnancy in multiple sclerosis. Method: immunoSEQ multiplex PCR; TCRdb's copy keeps in-frame clones and lacks some. The table records 70,000 to 90,000 clones, 80% to 95% of them present only once. The CDR3 spans 15 residues. Trimming removed 0 bases at V and 0 bases at J, with 9 bases between. Germline V CDR1 and CDR2: SGHNT, YYREEE (reference sequence). This clone has a single count. The sequence was obtained from a female donor in good health, enrolled as a control in a pregnancy study. The sample here was peripheral blood, taken in the second trimester of pregnancy. The J gene is TRBJ1-1, the V gene TRBV5-4; no reliable D call. CDR3 sequence (DNA): TGTGCCAGCAGCTTGGACAGACTATTGAACACTGAAGCTTTCTTT. This translates into CASSLDRLLNTEAFF.